The 21 T cell receptor beta chains below were found in one sample sequenced in a study of blood T cell repertoires in COVID-19. Profiled with immunoSEQ multiplex PCR; TCRdb holds only in-frame clones, not every one. The sample lists 200,000 to 250,000 clones, roughly 90% occurring once. Sequenced: peripheral blood. The receptors shown here come from a man aged 30-40 years who had recovered from COVID-19.

J is TRBJ1-1 and V is TRBV27; TRBD1 might be the D (5 bases). The germline V gene encodes CDR1 MNHEY and CDR2 SMNVEV (reference sequence). The V gene lost 5 bases and the J gene lost 4 bases, with 11 bases spanning the gap. The CDR3 is 13 residues long. The CDR3 protein is CASSPTGGTEAFF. CDR3 coding DNA: TGTGCCAGCAGTCCCACGGGGGGCACTGAAGCTTTCTTT.

The J gene is TRBJ2-5, the V gene TRBV11-2, with D perhaps matching TRBD2 (6 bases). V was clipped by 1 base and J by 1 base, with 19 bases between them. Germline loops: CDR1 SGHAT, CDR2 FQNNGV. The CDR3 is made up of 18 amino acids. The CDR3 region has the DNA TGTGCCAGCAGCTTAGCTAACTTACTAGCAGTGGGCCAAGAGACCCAGTACTTC. Encoded protein: CASSLANLLAVGQETQYF.

This clone has just one count. V is TRBV24-1 and J is TRBJ2-5; 9 bases align to TRBD1. The CDR3 consists of 16 residues. The J segment lost 5 bases and the V segment lost 3 bases, leaving 9 bases of the junction unmatched. Germline V CDR1 and CDR2: KGHDR, SFDVKD. The CDR3 DNA reads TGTGCCACCAGTGATGTGGGGCGTGGGACAGGGGAGACCCAGTACTTC. The encoded protein is CATSDVGRGTGETQYF.

The chain combines TRBV10-3 with TRBJ1-6, with D maybe TRBD1 (6 bases). Germline V gene data show CDR1 as ENHRY and CDR2 as SYGVKD. V lost 4 bases to trimming and J lost 4 bases, with 8 bases between them. This CDR3 comprises 14 residues. DNA of the CDR3: TGTGCCATCAGTGCACAGGGTTATAATTCACCCCTCCACTTT. Encoded protein: CAISAQGYNSPLHF.

The rearrangement links TRBV10-3 to TRBJ1-1; D gene uncertain. There are 12 residues in the CDR3. With 4 bases removed from V and 8 bases from J, the gap between germline ends came to 11 bases. CDR1 ENHRY and CDR2 SYGVKD come from the germline V gene. Here the CDR3 DNA reads TGTGCCATCAGTGCCTCCCACGGGGAAGCTTTCTTT. Translation: CAISASHGEAFF.

The chain employs TRBV27 and TRBJ2-7; the D is unclear. Looked up from germline, CDR1 is MNHEY and CDR2 is SMNVEV (reference sequence). The CDR3 covers 14 residues. V lost 3 bases and J 2 bases, leaving 11 bases between the germline ends. The CDR3 DNA sequence: TGTGCCAGCAGTTTTAGTAGCTCCGCCTACGAGCAGTACTTC. It encodes CASSFSSSAYEQYF.

The chain has TRBV11-2 and TRBJ1-4; D not resolved. Germline assignment: CDR1 SGHAT and CDR2 FQNNGV. Trimming took 5 bases from V and 7 from J, leaving 14 bases between them. The CDR3 sequence is 14 residues long. DNA for the CDR3: TGTGCCAGCAGCACCTCAACGGGAGGTGAAAAACTGTTTTTT. Translation: CASSTSTGGEKLFF.

This sequence joins TRBV7-2 and TRBJ2-5; TRBD2 matches 10 bases. J was trimmed by 3 bases and V by 6 bases; bases with no gene match: 7. Germline V CDR1 and CDR2: SGHTA, FQGNSA. CDR3 length: 15 amino acids. CDR3 amino acids: CASSFTSGDKETQYF. In DNA, the CDR3 is TGTGCCAGCAGTTTTACTAGCGGGGATAAAGAGACCCAGTACTTC.

The chain couples TRBV5-6 to TRBJ2-1, with D possibly TRBD1 on 6 matching bases. Germline values: CDR1 SGHDT, CDR2 YYEEEE. The germline V and J ends were trimmed by 7 bases and 9 bases, with 11 bases remaining between them. The CDR3 sequence is 11 residues long. CDR3 nucleotide sequence: TGTGCCAGCTCATCAGGGGCTGAGCAGTTCTTC. Residues: CASSSGAEQFF.

The V and J genes are TRBV24-1 and TRBJ2-2; 13 bases match TRBD2. Germline CDR1 reads KGHDR; CDR2 reads SFDVKD. The J segment lost 6 bases and the V segment lost 9 bases, leaving 3 bases of the junction unmatched. CDR3 length equals 14 residues. The CDR3 spells CATGTSGDAGELFF. The CDR3 region has the DNA TGTGCCACCGGGACTAGCGGGGATGCCGGGGAGCTGTTTTTT.

This clone was picked up one time. The rearrangement joins TRBV13 to TRBJ2-2, with TRBD1 matching 10 bases. Germline V gene sequence: CDR1 PRHDT, CDR2 FYEKMQ (reference sequence). CDR3 length: 16 residues. The junction had 9 bases not matched to a gene; V was cut back by 5 bases and J by 6 bases. The CDR3 protein is CASSGPGTGDAGELFF. Written as DNA, the CDR3 is TGTGCCAGCAGCGGACCCGGGACAGGGGACGCCGGGGAGCTGTTTTTT.

This chain connects TRBV2 to TRBJ1-2, with a weak D call TRBD1 (6 bases). There are 17 residues in the CDR3. The germline V and J ends were trimmed by 6 bases and 0 bases, with 20 bases remaining between them. Germline-derived CDR1 and CDR2 are SNHLY and FYNNEI. The CDR3 region has the DNA TGTGCCAGCAGCGAGACAGGTCCCTCCGCACCTAACTATGGCTACACCTTC. Translation: CASSETGPSAPNYGYTF.

The J gene is TRBJ1-1, the V gene TRBV5-4; D remains unclear. CDR1 and CDR2 (germline): SGHNT, YYREEE (reference sequence). The CDR3 contains 13 residues. V lost 2 bases to trimming and J lost 1 base, with 6 bases between them. The CDR3, as DNA: TGTGCCAGCAGCTTCGTCGGGAACACTGAAGCTTTCTTT. Translating gives CASSFVGNTEAFF.

This clone was seen only a few times. This rearrangement joins TRBV6-5 to TRBJ1-5; 7 bases align to TRBD1. The CDR3 loop spans 14 amino acids. Trimming took 5 bases from V and 3 from J; bases not matched to a gene: 4. Germline V gene data show CDR1 as MNHEY and CDR2 as SVGAGI. The CDR3 DNA is TGTGCCAGCAGTCCGACAGGGCCCAATCAGCCCCAGCATTTT. Its protein product is CASSPTGPNQPQHF.

This clone has a handful of counts. The chain is built from TRBV24-1 and TRBJ1-5, with D possibly being TRBD1 (6 bases). Germline V CDR1 and CDR2: KGHDR, SFDVKD. The length of the CDR3 is 14 residues. V was trimmed by 4 bases and J by 7 bases, leaving 13 bases between them. The CDR3 is CATSEQGWDQPQHF. The CDR3 bases are TGTGCCACCAGTGAGCAGGGGTGGGACCAGCCCCAGCATTTT.

The J gene is TRBJ1-2, the V gene TRBV10-3; TRBD1 is a possible D gene (5 bases). The CDR3 consists of 14 residues. V lost 7 bases and J 2 bases, leaving 14 bases between the germline ends. Germline CDR1 reads ENHRY; CDR2 reads SYGVKD. Written as DNA, the CDR3 is TGTGCCATCATCCAGGGAGGGTCGAACTATGGCTACACCTTC. Translation: CAIIQGGSNYGYTF.

This chain joins TRBV10-3 and TRBJ2-3; a possible D gene is TRBD2 (6 bases). Germline CDR1 ENHRY, CDR2 SYGVKD. V was shortened by 4 bases and J by 1 base, with 15 bases between the two germline ends. CDR3 size: 16 residues. Written as DNA, the CDR3 is TGTGCCATCAGTGGTCGGTTGCGGGGAGGCACAGATACGCAGTATTTT. As protein: CAISGRLRGGTDTQYF.

V and J are TRBV10-3 and TRBJ1-5, with D hard to call. V gave up 3 bases and J gave up 5 bases, with 11 bases separating them. The CDR3 is 14 residues long. The germline gives CDR1 ENHRY, CDR2 SYGVKD. CDR3 nucleotide sequence: TGTGCCATCAGTGAACCGGGTAATTATCAGCCCCAGCATTTT. This codes for CAISEPGNYQPQHF.

The chain employs TRBV30 and TRBJ1-3; a possible D gene is TRBD1 (5 bases). Germline assignment: CDR1 GTSNPN and CDR2 SVGIG (reference sequence). The CDR3 loop spans 14 amino acids. The germline V and J ends were trimmed by 1 base and 2 bases, with 9 bases remaining between them. CDR3 residues: CAWSGGVTGNTIYF. CDR3 DNA: TGTGCCTGGAGTGGGGGGGTAACTGGAAACACCATATATTTT.

The chain carries TRBV4-1 and TRBJ2-3; a possible D gene is TRBD2 (5 bases). Trimming cost V 0 bases and J 9 bases, with 13 bases left between them. The germline V gene encodes CDR1 MGHRA and CDR2 YSYEKL. This CDR3 is 14 amino acids long. The CDR3 reads CASSQDRSGWTQYF. CDR3 DNA: TGCGCCAGCAGCCAAGATCGGTCGGGATGGACGCAGTATTTT.

V and J are TRBV9 and TRBJ2-7; D is uncertain. Trimming pared 0 bases from V and 0 bases from J, leaving 7 bases between. CDR1 is SGDLS, CDR2 YYNGEE, per germline. The CDR3 spans 14 residues. CDR3 loop: CASSVDGPSYEQYF. CDR3 nucleotide sequence: TGTGCCAGCAGCGTAGATGGGCCCTCCTACGAGCAGTACTTC.